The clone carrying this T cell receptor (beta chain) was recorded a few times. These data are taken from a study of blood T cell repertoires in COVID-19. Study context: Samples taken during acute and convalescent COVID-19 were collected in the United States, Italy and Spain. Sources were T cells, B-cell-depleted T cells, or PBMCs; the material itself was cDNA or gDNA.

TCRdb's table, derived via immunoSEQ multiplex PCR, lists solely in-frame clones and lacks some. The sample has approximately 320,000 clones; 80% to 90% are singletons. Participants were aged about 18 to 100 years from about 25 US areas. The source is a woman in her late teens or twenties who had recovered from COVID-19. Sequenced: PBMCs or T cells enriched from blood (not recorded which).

CDR3 sequence: CASSQPRTGWTEAFF. The CDR3 nucleotides read TGTGCCAGCAGCCAACCTCGGACAGGGTGGACTGAAGCTTTCTTT. The J gene is TRBJ1-1, the V gene TRBV4-2; 8 positions agree with TRBD1. The CDR3 is 15 amino acids. J lost 5 bases, V lost 2 bases, and 7 bases had no gene match. Germline V gene lookup returns CDR1 LGHNA and CDR2 YNFKEQ.